This TCR beta chain stems from a study of blood T cell repertoires in COVID-19. Study-level information: The samples span acute and convalescent COVID-19 from the United States, Italy and Spain. The analysed material was cDNA or gDNA that came from T cells, B-cell-depleted T cells, or PBMCs.

The V gene end was trimmed by 3 bases and the J gene end by 1 base; junction bases not matched to a gene: 5. The CDR3 totals 14 residues. Germline CDR1 GTSNPN, CDR2 SVGIG (reference sequence). In the original workflow: Estimates of nucleated cell counts were drawn from the amplification of reference gene primers. Assay used: immunoSEQ multiplex PCR; TCRdb lists only in-frame clones, some missing. V and J calls and clone size are those listed in that table; D and trimming were worked out from the DNA. The sample carries under 65,000 clones, 82% recorded once. This clone was recorded once. V usage is TRBV30 and J usage is TRBJ1-1; TRBD1 aligns across 7 bases. The sample consisted of peripheral blood. This clonotype was obtained from a woman in her sixties or seventies with acute or convalescent COVID-19. CDR3 sequence reads: CAWRATGWNTEAFF. The CDR3 nucleotides are TGTGCCTGGAGGGCGACAGGGTGGAACACTGAAGCTTTCTTT.